The entry below gives a single T cell receptor beta chain sequence along with its context. Its specificity is not known. The protocol was immunoSEQ multiplex PCR, while the TCRdb copy is restricted to in-frame clones and leaves out a portion. The sample holds approximately 200,000 clones, about 89% seen once. Germline CDR1 and CDR2: ENHRY and SYGVKD. This CDR3 spans 14 amino acids. Trimming took 4 bases from V and 2 from J, leaving 9 bases between them. This sample stems from a study of T cell responses to AZD1222 COVID-19 vaccine. Study-wide results and caveats: CD4 TCRs linked to vaccination spanned spike, dominating at 160-218 and 743-854. Of spike-specific TCRs, nearly half reportedly target regions left unmutated in variants. Most donors were white British and more were female, and clonal diversity was possibly underestimated.

Sequenced material: peripheral blood, taken 28 days after the second AZD1222 dose. This TCR was recovered from an adult who received the AZD1222 COVID-19 vaccine. The genes are TRBV10-3 and TRBJ2-1, with D possibly TRBD1 on 5 matching bases. The CDR3 bases are TGTGCCATCAGTGGGACAAGCCCCTACAATGAGCAGTTCTTC. Amino acid sequence: CAISGTSPYNEQFF.